This TCR beta chain was sequenced during a study of T-cell reconstitution after alpha-beta-depleted transplantation in children. Unique molecular identifiers were incorporated into the prepared TCRbeta library. MiXCR was run by TCRdb on the PCR reads, yielding one entry per CDR3 protein. The sample holds about 490,000 distinct CDR3 sequences, about 10% seen once. Germline-derived CDR1 and CDR2 are SQVTM and ANQGSEA. V lost 3 bases, J lost 3 bases, and 9 bases lay in between. This CDR3 contains 12 residues. Of note for this clonotype: Its cognate antigen is unknown.

Study-level findings and limits: Where alpha-beta T cells came from about two months after transplant was reportedly several hundred expanded graft clones. Hyperexpanded clones declined; after one year, newly produced T cells mostly supplied diversity. Surviving recipient T cells and thymic progenitors accounted for the high day-60 TCRbeta diversity observed in some patients.

This sequence joins TRBV29-1 and TRBJ2-7; TRBD1 is a possible D gene (6 bases). The sequences come from PBMCs, collected before TCRalphabeta/CD19-depleted stem cell transplant. This TCR came from a child aged 2-15 years with inherited bone marrow failure, due to receive a stem cell transplant. The CDR3 loop is CSVESTGYEQYF. CDR3 DNA: TGCAGCGTTGAGTCGACAGGCTACGAGCAGTACTTC.